This T cell receptor (beta chain) appears in the sequencing data of a study of beta chain features in type 1 diabetes. V was clipped by 2 bases and J by 0 bases, with 2 bases between them. CDR1 KGHSH and CDR2 LQKENI come from the germline V gene. There are 14 residues in the CDR3. Isolated RNA was reverse transcribed in full, so expressed TCRB transcripts were sequenced. Only in-frame clones appear in the TCRdb table, and some are missing; sequencing was by immunoSEQ multiplex PCR. Among 620,000 or so clones listed, less than 20% were seen once. Each of the sorted populations had a purity greater than 95%.

Material for sequencing was naive CD4+ T cells from blood. This chain links TRBV18 with TRBJ1-6; unclear D gene. This clonotype originated in a man younger than 35 in good health. In nucleotides, the CDR3 is TGTGCCAGCTCACCAAACTCCTATAATTCACCCCTCCACTTT. This gives the protein CASSPNSYNSPLHF.